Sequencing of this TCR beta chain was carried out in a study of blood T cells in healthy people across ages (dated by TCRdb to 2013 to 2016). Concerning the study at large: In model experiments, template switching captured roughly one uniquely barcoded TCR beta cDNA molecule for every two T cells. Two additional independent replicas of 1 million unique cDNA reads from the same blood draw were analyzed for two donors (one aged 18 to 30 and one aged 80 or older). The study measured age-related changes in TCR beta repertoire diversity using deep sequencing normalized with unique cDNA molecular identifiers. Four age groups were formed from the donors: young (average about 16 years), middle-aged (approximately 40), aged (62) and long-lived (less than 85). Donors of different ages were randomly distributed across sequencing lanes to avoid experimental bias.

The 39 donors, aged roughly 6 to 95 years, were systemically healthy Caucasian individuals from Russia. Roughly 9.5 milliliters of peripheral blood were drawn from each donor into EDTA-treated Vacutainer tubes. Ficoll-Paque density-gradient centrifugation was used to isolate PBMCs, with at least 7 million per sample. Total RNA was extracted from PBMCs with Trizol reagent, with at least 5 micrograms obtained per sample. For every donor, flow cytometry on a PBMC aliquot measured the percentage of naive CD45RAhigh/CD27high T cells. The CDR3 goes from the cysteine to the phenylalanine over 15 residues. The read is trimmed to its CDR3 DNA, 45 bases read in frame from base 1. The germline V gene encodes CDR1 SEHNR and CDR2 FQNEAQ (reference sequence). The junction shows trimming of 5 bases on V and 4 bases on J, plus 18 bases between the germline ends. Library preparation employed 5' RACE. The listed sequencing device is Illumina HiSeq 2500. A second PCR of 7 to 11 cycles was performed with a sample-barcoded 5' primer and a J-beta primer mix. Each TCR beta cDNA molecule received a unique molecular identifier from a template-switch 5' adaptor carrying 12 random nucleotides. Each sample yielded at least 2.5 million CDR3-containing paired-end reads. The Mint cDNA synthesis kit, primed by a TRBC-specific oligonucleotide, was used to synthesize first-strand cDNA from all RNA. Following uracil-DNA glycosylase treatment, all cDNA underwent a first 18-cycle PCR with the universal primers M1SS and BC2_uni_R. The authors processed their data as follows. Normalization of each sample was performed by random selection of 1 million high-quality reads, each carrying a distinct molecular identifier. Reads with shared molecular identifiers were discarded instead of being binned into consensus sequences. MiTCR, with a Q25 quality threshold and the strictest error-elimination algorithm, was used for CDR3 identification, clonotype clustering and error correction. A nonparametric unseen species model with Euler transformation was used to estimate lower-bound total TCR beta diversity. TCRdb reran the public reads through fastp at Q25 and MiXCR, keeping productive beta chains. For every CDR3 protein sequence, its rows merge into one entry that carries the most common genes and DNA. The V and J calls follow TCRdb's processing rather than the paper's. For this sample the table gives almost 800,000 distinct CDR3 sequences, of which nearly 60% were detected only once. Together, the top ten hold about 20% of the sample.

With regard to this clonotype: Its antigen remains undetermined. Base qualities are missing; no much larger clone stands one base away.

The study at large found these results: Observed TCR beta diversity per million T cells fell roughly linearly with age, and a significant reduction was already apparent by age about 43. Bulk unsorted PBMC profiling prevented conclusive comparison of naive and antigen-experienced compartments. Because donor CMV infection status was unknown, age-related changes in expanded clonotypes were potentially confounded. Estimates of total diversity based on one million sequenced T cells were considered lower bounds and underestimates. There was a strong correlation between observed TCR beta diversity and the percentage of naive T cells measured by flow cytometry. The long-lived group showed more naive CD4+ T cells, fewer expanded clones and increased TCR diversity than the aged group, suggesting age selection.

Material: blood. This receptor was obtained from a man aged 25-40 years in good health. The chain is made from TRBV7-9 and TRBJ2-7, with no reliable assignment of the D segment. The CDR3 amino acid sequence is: CASSPGDWGFYEQYF. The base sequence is TGTGCCAGCAGCCCGGGTGATTGGGGATTTTACGAGCAGTACTTC.